This TCR beta chain was sequenced in a study of shared clonotypes between healthy human individuals. Assay: immunoSEQ multiplex PCR; the TCRdb copy retains only in-frame clones and omits some. The sample carries about 2.4 million clones, 90% to 95% recorded once. The split of CD4+ cells yielded CD45RA+ naive and CD45RA-negative memory subsets. This CDR3 region has 13 residues. Germline V gives CDR1 ENHRY, CDR2 SYGVKD. The V gene lost 6 bases and the J gene lost 0 bases, with 9 bases spanning the gap. In this sample, this clone turned up a few times. V is TRBV10-3 and J is TRBJ2-7; possibly TRBD1 for D (6 bases). Sequenced sample: naive CD4+ T cells sorted from blood. Subset here: CD45RA+ positively selected. This clonotype was obtained from a man aged 18-30 years in good health. CDR3 nucleotide sequence: TGTGCCATCAGCACGACAGGCTCCTACGAGCAGTACTTC. It yields the protein CAISTTGSYEQYF.